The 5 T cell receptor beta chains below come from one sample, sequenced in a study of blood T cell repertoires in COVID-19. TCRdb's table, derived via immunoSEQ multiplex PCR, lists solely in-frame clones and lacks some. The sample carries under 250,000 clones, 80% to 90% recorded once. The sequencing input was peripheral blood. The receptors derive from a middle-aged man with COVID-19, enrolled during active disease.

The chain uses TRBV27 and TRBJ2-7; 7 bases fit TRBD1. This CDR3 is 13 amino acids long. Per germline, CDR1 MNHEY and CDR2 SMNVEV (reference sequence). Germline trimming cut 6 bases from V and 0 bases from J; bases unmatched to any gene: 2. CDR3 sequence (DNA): TGTGCCAGCAGACAGGGGAGCTCCTACGAGCAGTACTTC. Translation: CASRQGSSYEQYF.

The CDR3 reads CASSSDGTGGNTIYF. The CDR3, as DNA: TGTGCCAGCAGCTCCGACGGGACTGGGGGAAACACCATATATTTT. V and J are TRBV13 and TRBJ1-3, with a tentative D call TRBD1 (5 bases). The germline V gene encodes CDR1 PRHDT and CDR2 FYEKMQ (reference sequence). The CDR3 length is 15 residues. V was trimmed by 4 bases and J by 4 bases, leaving 14 bases between them.

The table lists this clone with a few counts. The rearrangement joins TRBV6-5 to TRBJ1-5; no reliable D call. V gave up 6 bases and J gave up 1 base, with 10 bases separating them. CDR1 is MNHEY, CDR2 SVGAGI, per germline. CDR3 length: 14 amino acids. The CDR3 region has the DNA TGTGCCAGCAGAGAGGGATGGAGCAATCAGCCCCAGCATTTT. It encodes CASREGWSNQPQHF.

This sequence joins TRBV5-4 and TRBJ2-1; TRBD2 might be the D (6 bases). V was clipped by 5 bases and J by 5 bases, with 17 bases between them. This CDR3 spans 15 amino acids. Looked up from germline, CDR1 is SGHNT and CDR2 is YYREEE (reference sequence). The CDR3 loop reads CASRPGLTLNNEQFF. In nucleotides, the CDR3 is TGTGCCAGCAGGCCGGGACTTACACTTAACAATGAGCAGTTCTTC.

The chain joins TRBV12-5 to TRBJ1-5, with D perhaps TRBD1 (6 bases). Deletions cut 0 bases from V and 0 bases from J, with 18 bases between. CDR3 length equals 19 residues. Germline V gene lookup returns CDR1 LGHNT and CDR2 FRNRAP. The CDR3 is CASGLVFFGQSNSNQPQHF. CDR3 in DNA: TGTGCTAGTGGTTTGGTCTTTTTTGGACAGTCTAATAGCAATCAGCCCCAGCATTTT.